The 6 T cell receptor beta chains given below trace back to one sample, sequenced in a study of cytomegalovirus exposure and HLA in healthy donors. This PCR relied on a set of 60 Vbeta primers and 13 Jbeta primers. Repertoires were generated with immunoSEQ multiplex PCR, while TCRdb's copy carries only in-frame clones and drops some. The sample has about 120,000 clones, over 55% seen once; the top ten hold roughly 8.3%. The sequenced sample was PBMCs. The receptors shown here come from a man aged 18 to 35 in good health and CMV-seropositive.

The genes are TRBV7-8 and TRBJ2-3; TRBD2 agrees at 9 bases. This CDR3 is built from 19 residues. Trimming took 5 bases from V and 6 from J; bases not matched to a gene: 21. Germline V CDR1 and CDR2: SGHVS, FQNEAQ. CDR3 DNA: TGTGCCAGCAGCCCGGGGCATGACTCAGCGGGGGGATGGGGGGATACGCAGTATTTT. Protein product: CASSPGHDSAGGWGDTQYF.

The chain links TRBV5-1 to TRBJ2-3, with D maybe TRBD2 (6 bases). V was shortened by 0 bases and J by 4 bases, with 12 bases between the two germline ends. This CDR3 spans 15 amino acids. The germline CDR1 and CDR2 sequences are SGHRS and YFSETQ. The CDR3: CASSLGGTRPDTQYF. CDR3 nucleotide sequence: TGCGCCAGCAGCTTGGGTGGGACTCGACCAGATACGCAGTATTTT.

This chain uses TRBV5-1 with TRBJ2-1; 10 bases line up with TRBD1. This CDR3 is 14 amino acids long. The V gene's germline CDR1 is SGHRS and CDR2 YFSETQ. V dropped 4 bases and J dropped 8; count of bases not matched to a gene: 6. CDR3 in amino acids: CASSRDRGGDEQFF. The CDR3 bases are TGCGCCAGCAGCAGGGACAGGGGAGGCGATGAGCAGTTCTTC.

This clone was observed a handful of times. The V and J genes are TRBV29-1 and TRBJ1-5, with D possibly being TRBD1 (6 bases). The V gene's germline CDR1 is SQVTM and CDR2 ANQGSEA. The V gene lost 5 bases and the J gene lost 3 bases, with 14 bases spanning the gap. The CDR3 length is 14 residues. The CDR3 loop is CSVLEGHSNQPQHF. Written as DNA, the CDR3 is TGCAGCGTTTTAGAGGGACATTCCAATCAGCCCCAGCATTTT.

The chain uses TRBV25-1 and TRBJ2-3, with TRBD2 matching over 10 bases. The ends lost 7 bases at V and 6 bases at J; junction bases unmatched: 16. Germline loops: CDR1 MGHDK, CDR2 SYGVNS. The CDR3 is 17 amino acids. CDR3 loop: CASKDTAAGGVWDTQYF. The CDR3 DNA is TGTGCCAGCAAAGACACGGCAGCGGGGGGGGTGTGGGATACGCAGTATTTT.

This chain uses TRBV2 with TRBJ1-1, with TRBD1 matching over 8 bases. The germline CDR1 and CDR2 sequences are SNHLY and FYNNEI. This CDR3 is 12 amino acids long. The J segment lost 4 bases and the V segment lost 10 bases, leaving 5 bases of the junction unmatched. This CDR3 is CATTDRATEAFF. CDR3 coding DNA: TGTGCCACGACGGACAGGGCCACTGAAGCTTTCTTT. Drawing the rest from reference TRBV2 and TRBJ1-1, the complete variable domain is EPEVTQTPSHQVTQMGQEVILRCVPISNHLYFYWYRQILGQKVEFLVSFYNNEISEKSEIFDDQFSVERPDGSNFTLKIRSTKLEDSAMYFCATTDRATEAFFGQGTRLTVV.